The rows below give T cell receptor beta chains drawn from one sample of a study of molecular identifiers for immune sequencing clone quantification. One entry per CDR3 protein, called by TCRdb with MiXCR from the PCR reads. The repertoire has about 100,000 distinct CDR3 sequences, about 35% of them found once; the top ten carry less than 5.5%. The source material was naive CD8+ T cells from blood, with Jurkat cell RNA spiked in. These receptor sequences come from a human donor in good health. Some libraries in this study had Jurkat cell RNA spiked in. Both conserved end residues are trimmed from each CDR3.

v_call cdr3_aa
TRBV27 ASSQPRTSYNEQC
TRBV5-1 ASSGIIQGNTGELF
TRBV13 ASSPAGGPGTGELF
TRBV12-3/TRBV12-4 ASSWTTPYNEQF
TRBV9 ASSALGGAPYEQY
TRBV2 ASSVYDRTYNEQF
TRBV7-8 ASSTRLAAQETQY
TRBV20-1 SAGGLRDNGNTIY
TRBV5-4 ASSDGTEQY
TRBV6-2/TRBV6-3 ASGQGASQPQH
TRBV20-1 SADQTGDTREQY
TRBV27 ASSLYGGTEAF
TRBV5-4 ASRLLLAGGTDTQY
TRBV20-1 SAERGSDGELF
TRBV2 ASILEAGVTDTQY
TRBV28 ASSLWSGTGANVLT
TRBV6-6 ASSYSRGGTYEQY
TRBV6-6 ASSYEGDLVDTIY
TRBV6-2/TRBV6-3 ASSFTGGTETQY
TRBV15 ATSEGGLNQPQY
TRBV6-1 ASSDGGYSYEQY
TRBV11-2 ASSLRGEQF
TRBV29-1 SAGPYNEQF
TRBV11-2 ASSLGGWSSYEQY
TRBV4-3 ASSLLRDYEGGETQY
TRBV9 ASSVVERGHTQY
TRBV11-2 ASSSTGGYEQY
TRBV5-3 ASSLAEYPSYEQY
TRBV13 ASSSLGLAPLQETQN